What follows are 20 T cell receptor beta chains derived from one specimen sequenced in a study of OX40 agonist ivuxolimab in advanced cancers. Assay used: immunoSEQ multiplex PCR; TCRdb lists only in-frame clones, some missing. The data contain just over 60,000 clones, under 95% of them singletons. The starting material was CD4+ or CD8+ T cells sorted from blood, obtained in a trial of the OX40 agonist ivuxolimab. The source is an adult with an advanced solid tumor such as melanoma, head and neck, liver or kidney cancer.

The chain has TRBV5-7 and TRBJ2-3; 9 nucleotides align to TRBD2. TRBV5-7 is recorded as an ORF, its role being uncertain. The CDR3 loop spans 17 amino acids. J was trimmed by 5 bases and V by 1 base; bases with no gene match: 11. CDR3 in DNA: TGTGCCAGCAGCTTGAATTACGGCGGGGGGGTCATAGATACGCAGTATTTT. Its protein product is CASSLNYGGGVIDTQYF.

The chain is built from TRBV6-1 and TRBJ2-5; D remains unclear. The germline V gene encodes CDR1 MNHNS and CDR2 SASEGT. The CDR3 totals 13 residues. V lost 3 bases and J 1 base, leaving 6 bases between the germline ends. DNA for the CDR3: TGTGCCAGCAGTGAGCGGATCCAAGAGACCCAGTACTTC. This sequence encodes CASSERIQETQYF.

V and J are TRBV11-2 and TRBJ2-5; D possibly uses TRBD1 or TRBD2 (5 bases each). Germline V gene data show CDR1 as SGHAT and CDR2 as FQNNGV. Trimming removed 8 bases from V and 5 bases from J, with 15 bases in between. This CDR3 spans 13 amino acids. The CDR3 DNA reads as TGTGCCAGCGGGACCTGGAAATGGGAGACCCAGTACTTC. Translated: CASGTWKWETQYF.

The gene calls are TRBV5-1 and TRBJ2-7; 10 bases line up with TRBD2. Per the germline V gene, CDR1 is SGHRS and CDR2 is YFSETQ. CDR3 length equals 15 residues. The J segment lost 7 bases and the V segment lost 5 bases, leaving 12 bases of the junction unmatched. In DNA form, the CDR3 reads TGCGCCAGCAGACCCGGACTAGCGGACCACGGGGAGCAGTACTTC. Protein product: CASRPGLADHGEQYF.

This clone appeared a single time. This chain connects TRBV5-5 to TRBJ2-3; D ambiguous. This CDR3 is built from 14 residues. Trimming removed 0 bases from V and 3 bases from J, with 8 bases in between. CDR1 SGHKS and CDR2 YYEKEE come from the germline V gene (reference sequence). The CDR3 loop is CASSLGLLTDTQYF. CDR3 sequence (DNA): TGTGCCAGCAGCTTGGGGCTACTTACAGATACGCAGTATTTT.

The CDR3 coding sequence is TGTGCCAGCAGCGGAATGACAGGGCACACTGAAGCTTTCTTT. It yields the protein CASSGMTGHTEAFF. This rearrangement joins TRBV7-6 to TRBJ1-1; 7 bases line up with TRBD1. Germline-derived CDR1 and CDR2 are SGHVS and FNYEAQ. There are 14 residues in the CDR3. V trimming: 5 bases; J trimming: 3 bases; junction bases outside the gene matches: 6.

The CDR3 DNA sequence: TGTGCCAGCAGCCCCAGGAGTGGTCCCTACGAGCAGTACTTC. It codes for CASSPRSGPYEQYF. The chain is built from TRBV9 and TRBJ2-7; D unclear. This CDR3 contains 14 residues. Trimming removed 4 bases at V and 2 bases at J, with 13 bases between. Germline V gene data show CDR1 as SGDLS and CDR2 as YYNGEE. Complete variable domain (other parts from reference TRBV9 and TRBJ2-7): DSGVTQTPKHLITATGQRVTLRCSPRSGDLSVYWYQQSLDQGLQFLIQYYNGEERAKGNILERFSAQQFPDLHSELNLSSLELGDSALYFCASSPRSGPYEQYFGPGTRLTVT.

As DNA, the CDR3 is TGTGCCAGCAACCAACAGGGGGGTACTGAAGCTTTCTTT. Encoded protein: CASNQQGGTEAFF. This chain uses TRBV11-2 with TRBJ1-1, with 8 bases aligning to TRBD1. V lost 7 bases and J lost 5; bases outside the gene matches: 6. This CDR3 has 13 residues. Germline loops: CDR1 SGHAT, CDR2 FQNNGV.

V gene TRBV7-2 combines with J gene TRBJ2-2; a possible D gene is TRBD2 (6 bases). V shed 6 bases and J shed 3 bases, with 17 bases lying between them. Looked up from germline, CDR1 is SGHTA and CDR2 is FQGNSA. This CDR3 comprises 16 residues. The CDR3 bases are TGTGCCAGCAGATCCTCCGCTAGCGACCACACCGGGGAGCTGTTTTTT. It specifies CASRSSASDHTGELFF.

This chain links TRBV30 with TRBJ1-1; 7 bases line up with TRBD1. The CDR3 extends over 13 amino acids. CDR1 is GTSNPN, CDR2 SVGIG, per germline (reference sequence). The V gene end was trimmed by 5 bases and the J gene end by 4 bases; junction bases not matched to a gene: 7. The CDR3 protein is CAWVGQASTEAFF. In DNA form, the CDR3 reads TGTGCCTGGGTTGGACAGGCCTCCACTGAAGCTTTCTTT.

This clone appeared a few times. The chain joins TRBV28 to TRBJ1-4; D is uncertain. In germline, CDR1 is MDHEN, CDR2 SYDVKM. CDR3 length: 14 residues. The ends were cut back, 5 bases at V and 7 bases at J, with 14 bases in the middle. In DNA, the CDR3 is TGTGCCAGCAGTGGGCGGACGGTGATTGAAAAACTGTTTTTT. Protein sequence: CASSGRTVIEKLFF.

CDR3 in DNA: TGTGCCAGCAAGGGGACCCCCTACGAGCAGTACTTC. It codes for CASKGTPYEQYF. This chain connects TRBV6-6 to TRBJ2-7; TRBD1 or TRBD2 may be the D gene (5 bases each). CDR1 is MNHNY, CDR2 SVGAGI, per germline (reference sequence). The CDR3 runs to 12 residues. The ends were cut back, 7 bases at V and 2 bases at J, with 9 bases in the middle.

The chain is built from TRBV11-3 and TRBJ2-7; D is ambiguous. V lost 2 bases, J lost 5 bases, and 7 bases lay in between. There are 12 residues in the CDR3. The germline V gene has CDR1 SGHNT and CDR2 YENEEA. Here the CDR3 reads CASSLTSHEQYF. For the CDR3, the DNA is TGTGCCAGCAGCTTAACTTCACACGAGCAGTACTTC.

V and J are TRBV10-2 and TRBJ2-1; 12 bases are shared with TRBD2. The CDR3 is 14 residues long. Germline CDR1 is WSHSY and CDR2 is SAAADI. After removal of 7 bases from V and 7 bases from J, the junction contained 5 bases not matched to a gene. The CDR3 reads CASTKTSGSNEQFF. CDR3 sequence (DNA): TGCGCCAGCACTAAGACTAGCGGGAGTAATGAGCAGTTCTTC.

The rearrangement uses TRBV6-5 and TRBJ1-2, with D perhaps matching TRBD1 (5 bases). From germline, CDR1 is MNHEY and CDR2 SVGAGI. V was cut by 5 bases and J by 4 bases, with 11 bases left in between. The CDR3 contains 13 residues. The CDR3 sequence: CASSEYRFYGYTF. CDR3 coding DNA: TGTGCCAGCAGTGAATACAGGTTCTATGGCTACACCTTC.

The chain combines TRBV18 with TRBJ2-7, with 8 bases aligning to TRBD2. The length of the CDR3 is 15 residues. The ends lost 2 bases at V and 5 bases at J; junction bases unmatched: 8. Germline CDR1 KGHSH, CDR2 LQKENI. CDR3 protein: CASSPFERESDEQYF. As DNA, the CDR3 is TGTGCCAGCTCACCATTTGAGCGGGAGTCTGACGAGCAGTACTTC.

This sequence joins TRBV7-6 and TRBJ2-1, with 7 bases aligning to TRBD1. CDR1 is SGHVS and CDR2 is FNYEAQ in the germline V gene. The CDR3 has 15 residues. V shed 0 bases, J shed 4 bases, and the junction held 3 bases outside the gene matches. The CDR3 loop is CASSLAGGLYNEQFF. CDR3 bases: TGTGCCAGCAGCTTAGCAGGGGGCTTGTACAATGAGCAGTTCTTC.

The rearrangement joins TRBV30 to TRBJ2-7, with TRBD1 matching 8 bases. Germline V gene sequence: CDR1 GTSNPN, CDR2 SVGIG (reference sequence). V lost 6 bases to trimming and J lost 0 bases; unmatched junction nucleotides: 7. The CDR3 is made up of 14 amino acids. Here the CDR3 reads CACSGGASSYEQYF. CDR3 nucleotide sequence: TGTGCCTGTTCAGGGGGCGCGAGCTCCTACGAGCAGTACTTC.

The gene calls are TRBV20-1 and TRBJ2-5; D unclear. CDR1 is DFQATT, CDR2 SNEGSKA, per germline (reference sequence). The CDR3 covers 11 residues. V was pared by 6 bases and J by 2 bases, with 7 bases between. CDR3 DNA: TGCAGTGCAGTAAATCAAGAGACCCAGTACTTC. This translates into CSAVNQETQYF.

The chain links TRBV15 to TRBJ1-2, with D perhaps TRBD1 (5 bases). This CDR3 comprises 15 residues. Between the trimmed V and J ends, which lost 4 bases and 10 bases, there was a span of 22 bases. Germline V gene sequence: CDR1 LNHNV, CDR2 YYDKDF (reference sequence). The DNA for the CDR3 is TGTGCCACCAGCAACCCTGCAGGGCCCCGTTCGGACTACACCTTC. Protein: CATSNPAGPRSDYTF.